The present entry profiles one TCR beta chain with its context. The sample is drawn from a study of shared clonotypes between healthy human individuals. Generated by immunoSEQ multiplex PCR, the TCRdb table keeps only in-frame clones and is missing some. Here the sample spans about 1.1 million clones, around 78% being singletons. V was pared by 2 bases and J by 4 bases, with 9 bases between. Per the germline V gene, CDR1 is MNHNS and CDR2 is SASEGT. The length of the CDR3 is 15 residues. The sample taken for sequencing was memory CD4+ T cells from PBMCs. Indicated subset: CD45RA-negative fraction. The chain couples TRBV6-1 to TRBJ2-6; D gene ambiguous. This sequence was found in a man aged 18 to 35 in good health. Some clones in this sample may be carry-over from other donors' samples. The CDR3 sequence is CASSEQATGANVLTF. CDR3 bases: TGTGCCAGCAGTGAACAGGCAACCGGGGCCAACGTCCTGACTTTC.